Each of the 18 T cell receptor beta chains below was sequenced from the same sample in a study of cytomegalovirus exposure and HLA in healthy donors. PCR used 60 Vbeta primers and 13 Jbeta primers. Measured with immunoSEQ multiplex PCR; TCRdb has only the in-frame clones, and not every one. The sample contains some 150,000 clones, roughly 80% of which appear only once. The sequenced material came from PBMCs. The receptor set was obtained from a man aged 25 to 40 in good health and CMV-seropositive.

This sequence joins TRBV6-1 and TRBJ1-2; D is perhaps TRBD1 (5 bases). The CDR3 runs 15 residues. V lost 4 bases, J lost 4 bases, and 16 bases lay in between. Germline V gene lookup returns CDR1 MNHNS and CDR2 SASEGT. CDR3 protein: CASSAQQGVSYGYTF. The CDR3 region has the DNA TGTGCCAGCAGTGCCCAGCAAGGGGTGAGCTATGGCTACACCTTC.

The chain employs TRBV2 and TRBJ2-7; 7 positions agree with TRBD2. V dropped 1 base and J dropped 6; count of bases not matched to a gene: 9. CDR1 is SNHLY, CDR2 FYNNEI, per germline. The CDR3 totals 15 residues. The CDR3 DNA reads TGTGCCAGCAGTGAAGTGGGGAGGGGCGAGGTCGAGCAGTACTTC. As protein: CASSEVGRGEVEQYF.

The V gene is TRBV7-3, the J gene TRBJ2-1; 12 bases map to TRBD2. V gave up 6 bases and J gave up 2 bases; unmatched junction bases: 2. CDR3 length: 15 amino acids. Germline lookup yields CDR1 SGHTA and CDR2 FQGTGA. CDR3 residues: CASRLAGGAYNEQFF. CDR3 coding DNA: TGTGCCAGCAGACTAGCGGGGGGCGCCTACAATGAGCAGTTCTTC.

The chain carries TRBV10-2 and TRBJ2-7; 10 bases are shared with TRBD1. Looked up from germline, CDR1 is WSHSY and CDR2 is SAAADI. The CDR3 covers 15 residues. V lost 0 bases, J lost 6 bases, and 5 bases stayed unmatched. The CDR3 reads CASSESGQGSVEQYF. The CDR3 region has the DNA TGCGCCAGCAGTGAGTCGGGACAGGGGTCTGTCGAGCAGTACTTC.

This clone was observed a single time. The CDR3 loop reads CASSLEGWGGEQYF. CDR3 bases: TGTGCCAGCAGCTTAGAGGGGTGGGGTGGGGAGCAGTACTTC. The chain employs TRBV7-2 and TRBJ2-7; perhaps TRBD1 as D (5 bases). Germline V CDR1 and CDR2: SGHTA, FQGNSA. Trimming stripped 1 base from V and 7 bases from J, with 14 bases between. The CDR3 runs 14 residues.

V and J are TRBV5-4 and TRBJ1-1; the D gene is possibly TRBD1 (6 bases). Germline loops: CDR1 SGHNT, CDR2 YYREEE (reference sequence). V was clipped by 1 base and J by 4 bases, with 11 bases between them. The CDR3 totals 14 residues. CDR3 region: CASSLYRAGTEAFF. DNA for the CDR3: TGTGCCAGCAGCTTGTACAGGGCGGGCACTGAAGCTTTCTTT.

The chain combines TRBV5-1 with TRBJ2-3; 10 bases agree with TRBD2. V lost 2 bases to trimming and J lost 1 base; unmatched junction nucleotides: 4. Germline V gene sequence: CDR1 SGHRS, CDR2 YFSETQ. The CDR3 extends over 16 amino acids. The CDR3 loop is CASSFTSGVGTDTQYF. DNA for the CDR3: TGCGCCAGCAGCTTCACTAGCGGGGTCGGCACAGATACGCAGTATTTT. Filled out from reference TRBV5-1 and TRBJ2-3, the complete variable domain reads KAGVTQTPRYLIKTRGQQVTLSCSPISGHRSVSWYQQTPGQGLQFLFEYFSETQRNKGNFPGRFSGRQFSNSRSEMNVSTLELGDSALYLCASSFTSGVGTDTQYFGPGTRLTVL.

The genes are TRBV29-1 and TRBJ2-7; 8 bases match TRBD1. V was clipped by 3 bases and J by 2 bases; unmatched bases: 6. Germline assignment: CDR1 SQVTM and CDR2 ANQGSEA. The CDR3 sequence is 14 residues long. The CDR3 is CSVEDGQGAYEQYF. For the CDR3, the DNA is TGCAGCGTTGAGGACGGACAGGGTGCCTACGAGCAGTACTTC.

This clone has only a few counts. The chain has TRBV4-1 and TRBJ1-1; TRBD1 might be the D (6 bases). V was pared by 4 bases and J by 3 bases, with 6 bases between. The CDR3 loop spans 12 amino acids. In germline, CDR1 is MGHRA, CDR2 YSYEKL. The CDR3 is CASSPGDTEAFF. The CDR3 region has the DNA TGCGCCAGCAGCCCAGGGGACACTGAAGCTTTCTTT.

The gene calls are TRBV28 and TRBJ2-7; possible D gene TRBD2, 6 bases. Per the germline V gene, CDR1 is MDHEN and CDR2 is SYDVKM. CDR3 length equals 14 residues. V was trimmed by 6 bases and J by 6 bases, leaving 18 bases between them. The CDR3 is CASSPRAGGPEQYF. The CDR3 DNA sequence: TGTGCCAGCAGCCCACGAGCCGGGGGTCCCGAGCAGTACTTC.

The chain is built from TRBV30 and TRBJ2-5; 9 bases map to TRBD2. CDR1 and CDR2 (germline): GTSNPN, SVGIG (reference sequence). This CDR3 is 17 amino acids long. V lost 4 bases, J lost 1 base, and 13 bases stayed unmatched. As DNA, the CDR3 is TGTGCCTGGAATCCACGCGGGGGGGCCAGGCGCCAAGAGACCCAGTACTTC. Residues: CAWNPRGGARRQETQYF. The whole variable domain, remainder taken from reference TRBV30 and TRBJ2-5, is SQTIHQWPATLVQPVGSPLSLECTVEGTSNPNLYWYRQAAGRGLQLLFYSVGIGQISSEVPQNLSASRPQDRQFILSSKKLLLSDSGFYLCAWNPRGGARRQETQYFGPGTRLLVL.

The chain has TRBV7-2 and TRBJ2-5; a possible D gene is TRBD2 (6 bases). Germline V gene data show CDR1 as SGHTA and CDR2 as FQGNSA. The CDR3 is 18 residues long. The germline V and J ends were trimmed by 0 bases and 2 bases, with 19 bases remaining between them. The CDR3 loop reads CASSLAQRTIAYQETQYF. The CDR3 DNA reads TGTGCCAGCAGCTTAGCGCAGCGGACTATCGCGTATCAAGAGACCCAGTACTTC. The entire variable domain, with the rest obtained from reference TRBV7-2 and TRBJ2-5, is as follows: GAGVSQSPSNKVTEKGKDVELRCDPISGHTALYWYRQSLGQGLEFLIYFQGNSAPDKSGLPSDRFSAERTGGSVSTLTIQRTQQEDSAVYLCASSLAQRTIAYQETQYFGPGTRLLVL.

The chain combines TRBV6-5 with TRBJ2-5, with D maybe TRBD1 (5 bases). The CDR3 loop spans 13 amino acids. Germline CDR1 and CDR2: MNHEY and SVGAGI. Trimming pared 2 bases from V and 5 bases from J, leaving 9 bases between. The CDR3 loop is CASSYQGRETQYF. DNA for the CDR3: TGTGCCAGCAGTTACCAGGGCAGGGAGACCCAGTACTTC.

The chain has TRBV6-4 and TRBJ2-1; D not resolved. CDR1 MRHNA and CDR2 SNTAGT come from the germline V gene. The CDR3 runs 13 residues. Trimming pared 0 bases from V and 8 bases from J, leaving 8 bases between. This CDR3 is CASSDSSEDEQFF. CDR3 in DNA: TGTGCCAGCAGTGACTCGAGTGAGGATGAGCAGTTCTTC.

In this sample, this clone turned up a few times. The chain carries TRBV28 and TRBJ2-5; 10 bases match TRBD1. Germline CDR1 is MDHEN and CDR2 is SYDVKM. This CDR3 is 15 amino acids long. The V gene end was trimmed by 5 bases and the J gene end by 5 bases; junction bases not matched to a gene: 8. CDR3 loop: CASSLGGQGWETQYF. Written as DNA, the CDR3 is TGTGCCAGCAGTCTCGGGGGACAGGGGTGGGAGACCCAGTACTTC.

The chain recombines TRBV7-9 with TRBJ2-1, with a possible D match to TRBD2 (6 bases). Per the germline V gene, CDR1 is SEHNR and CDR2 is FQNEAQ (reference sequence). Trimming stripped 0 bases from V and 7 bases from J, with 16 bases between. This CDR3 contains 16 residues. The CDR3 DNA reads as TGTGCCAGCAGCTTAGCGATGGCGGGGAAGGGAAATGAGCAGTTCTTC. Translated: CASSLAMAGKGNEQFF.

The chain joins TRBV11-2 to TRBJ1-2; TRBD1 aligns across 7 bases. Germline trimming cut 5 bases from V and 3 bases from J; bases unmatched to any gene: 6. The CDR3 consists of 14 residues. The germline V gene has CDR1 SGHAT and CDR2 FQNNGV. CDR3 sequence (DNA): TGTGCCAGCAGCACCGACAGGGTCGACTATGGCTACACCTTC. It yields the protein CASSTDRVDYGYTF.

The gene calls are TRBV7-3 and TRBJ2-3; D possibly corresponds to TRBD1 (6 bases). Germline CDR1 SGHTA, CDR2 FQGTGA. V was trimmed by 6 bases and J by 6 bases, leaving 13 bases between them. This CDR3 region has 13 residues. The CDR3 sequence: CASSRQAGDTQYF. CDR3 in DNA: TGTGCCAGCAGTCGACAGGCCGGGGATACGCAGTATTTT.